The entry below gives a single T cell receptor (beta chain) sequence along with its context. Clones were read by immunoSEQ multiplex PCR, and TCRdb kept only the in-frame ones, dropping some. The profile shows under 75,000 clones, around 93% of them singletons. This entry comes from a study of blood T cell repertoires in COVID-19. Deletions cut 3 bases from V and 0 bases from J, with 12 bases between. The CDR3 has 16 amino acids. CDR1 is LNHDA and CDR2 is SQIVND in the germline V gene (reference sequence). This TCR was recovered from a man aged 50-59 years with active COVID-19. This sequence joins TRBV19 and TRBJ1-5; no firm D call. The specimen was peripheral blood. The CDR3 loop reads CASSMNPGYSNQPQHF. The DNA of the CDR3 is TGTGCCAGTAGTATGAACCCAGGCTATAGCAATCAGCCCCAGCATTTT.